Below, one TCR beta chain is given with its context. In the original processing: Amplification from reference gene primers served as the basis for estimated nucleated cell counts. Clones were sequenced by immunoSEQ multiplex PCR, and TCRdb holds only the in-frame ones, with some missing. The V and J calls and the clone size are those of that table, but D and trimming were determined from the DNA. This sample has 300,000 to 350,000 clones, with 90% found just once. With 2 bases removed from V and 1 base from J, the gap between germline ends came to 14 bases. The germline CDR1 and CDR2 sequences are MNHEY and SVGAGI. CDR3 length equals 16 residues. The data are from a study of blood T cell repertoires in COVID-19. Study in general: The analysed material was cDNA or gDNA that came from T cells, B-cell-depleted T cells, or PBMCs.

This chain links TRBV6-5 with TRBJ1-2, with a weak D call TRBD1 (6 bases). The specimen sequenced was peripheral blood. The TCR originated in a woman aged 40 to 50 with COVID-19, enrolled during active disease. CDR3 protein: CASSYRITGINYGYTF. CDR3 coding DNA: TGTGCCAGCAGTTACCGGATTACAGGGATTAACTATGGCTACACCTTC.